The 2 T cell receptor beta chains listed next were all sequenced from one sample in a study of blood T cell repertoires in COVID-19. The protocol was immunoSEQ multiplex PCR, while the TCRdb copy is restricted to in-frame clones and leaves out a portion. The sample lists 110,000 to 150,000 clones; 88% were seen once. The sample consisted of peripheral blood. All receptors derive from a man in his forties or fifties with active or convalescent COVID-19.

The chain has TRBV19 and TRBJ1-6; D is perhaps TRBD1 (6 bases). This CDR3 is 13 amino acids long. CDR1 is LNHDA and CDR2 is SQIVND in the germline V gene (reference sequence). With 10 bases removed from V and 7 bases from J, the gap between germline ends came to 14 bases. This CDR3 reads CATSDSTNSPLHF. DNA of the CDR3: TGTGCCACCTCGGACAGCACAAATTCACCCCTCCACTTT. Complete variable domain (other parts from reference TRBV19 and TRBJ1-6): DGGITQSPKYLFRKEGQNVTLSCEQNLNHDAMYWYRQDPGQGLRLIYYSQIVNDFQKGDIAEGYSVSREKKESFPLTVTSAQKNPTAFYLCATSDSTNSPLHFGNGTRLTVT.

The CDR3 DNA reads as TGTGCCTGGAGTGTTTCGGACAGGGGTTCGAACATTCAGTACTTC. Protein: CAWSVSDRGSNIQYF. This chain connects TRBV30 to TRBJ2-4; the match to TRBD1 covers 9 bases. Unmatched junction bases numbered 7, after V lost 0 bases and J lost 7 bases. The CDR3 sequence is 15 residues long. Germline V gene lookup returns CDR1 GTSNPN and CDR2 SVGIG (reference sequence).